The clone carrying this TCR beta chain was observed many times. This specimen comes from a study of T cells in Graves' hyperthyroidism and ophthalmopathy. TCR beta CDR3 regions were amplified from RNA. The TCR CDR3 first-round RT-PCR relied on the HTBI primer set. MiXCR, applied by TCRdb to the multiplex PCR reads, yields one record per CDR3 protein. The data contain about 420,000 distinct CDR3 sequences, 12% to 15% of them seen just once; the ten biggest clones take up 5.3%. The CDR3 sequence is 15 residues long. Per the germline V gene, CDR1 is MNHEY and CDR2 is SVGEGT. Deletions cut 6 bases from V and 9 bases from J, with 21 bases between.

Sequencing was performed on blood. The sequence was collected from a woman younger than 35 with Graves' hyperthyroidism. The rearrangement uses TRBV6-2 or TRBV6-3 and TRBJ2-1; the D call may be TRBD1 or TRBD2 (7 bases each). The CDR3 sequence: CASSNPSARGGEQFF. The CDR3 nucleotides read TGTGCCAGCAGCAATCCTAGCGCCAGGGGGGGTGAGCAGTTCTTC.